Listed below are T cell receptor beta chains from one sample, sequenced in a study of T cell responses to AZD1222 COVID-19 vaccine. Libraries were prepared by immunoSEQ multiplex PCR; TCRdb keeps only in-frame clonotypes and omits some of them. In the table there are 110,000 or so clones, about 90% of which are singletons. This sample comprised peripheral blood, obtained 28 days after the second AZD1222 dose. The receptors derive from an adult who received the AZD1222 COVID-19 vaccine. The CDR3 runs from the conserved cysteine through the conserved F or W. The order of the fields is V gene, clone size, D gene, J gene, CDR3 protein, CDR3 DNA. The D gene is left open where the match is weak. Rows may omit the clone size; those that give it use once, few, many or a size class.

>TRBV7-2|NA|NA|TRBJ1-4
CASSLNVPDLLGEKLFF
TGTGCCAGCAGCTTAAACGTTCCGGACCTCCTGGGGGAAAAACTGTTTTTT
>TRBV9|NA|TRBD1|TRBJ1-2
CASSLRTGYGYTF
TGTGCCAGCAGCCTCCGGACAGGGTACGGCTACACCTTC
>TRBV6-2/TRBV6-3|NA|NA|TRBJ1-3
CASSRRPGGNTIYF
TGTGCCAGCAGTCGACGGCCCGGCGGAAACACCATATATTTT
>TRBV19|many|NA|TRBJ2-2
CASLVSGELFF
TGTGCCAGTTTAGTTTCCGGGGAGCTGTTTTTT
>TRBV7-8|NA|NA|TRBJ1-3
CASSSAGNTIYF
TGTGCCAGCAGCTCAGCGGGGAACACCATATATTTT
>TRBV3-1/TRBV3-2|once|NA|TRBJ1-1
CASSQNRNTEAFF
TGTGCCAGCAGCCAAAACAGGAACACTGAAGCTTTCTTT
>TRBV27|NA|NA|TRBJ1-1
CASSFAAGANLEAFF
TGTGCCAGCAGTTTTGCCGCGGGAGCCAACCTTGAAGCTTTCTTT
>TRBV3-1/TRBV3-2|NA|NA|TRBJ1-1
CASSQLGEAFF
TGTGCCAGCAGCCAACTAGGGGAGGCTTTCTTT
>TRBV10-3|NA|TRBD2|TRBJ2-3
CAITSLAGITTDTQYF
TGTGCCATCACTTCACTAGCGGGGATCACAACAGATACGCAGTATTTT
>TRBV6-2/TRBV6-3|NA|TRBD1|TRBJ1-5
CASSYPRGSNQPQHF
TGTGCCAGCAGTTATCCCAGGGGGAGCAATCAGCCCCAGCATTTT
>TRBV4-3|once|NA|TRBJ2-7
CASSQDSAGYYEQYF
TGCGCCAGCAGCCAAGATTCGGCAGGGTACTACGAGCAGTACTTC
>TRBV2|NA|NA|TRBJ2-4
CASGLQDLAKNIQYF
TGTGCCAGCGGTCTACAGGACTTAGCCAAAAACATTCAGTACTTC
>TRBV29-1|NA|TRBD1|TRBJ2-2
CSVGRQGATGELFF
TGCAGCGTTGGCCGACAGGGGGCAACCGGGGAGCTGTTTTTT
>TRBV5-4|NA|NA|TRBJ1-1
CASSFFPGAMNTEAFF
TGTGCCAGCAGCTTCTTCCCGGGGGCAATGAACACTGAAGCTTTCTTT
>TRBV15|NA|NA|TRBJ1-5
CATSREARSSNQPQHF
TGTGCCACCAGCAGAGAAGCTAGGAGTAGCAATCAGCCCCAGCATTTT
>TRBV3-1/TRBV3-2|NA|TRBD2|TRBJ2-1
CASSPRREGRNEQFF
TGTGCCAGCAGCCCCAGGAGGGAGGGCCGCAATGAGCAGTTCTTC
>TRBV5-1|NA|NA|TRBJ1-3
CASSTTGLSGNTIYF
TGCGCCAGCAGCACCACAGGGCTCTCTGGAAACACCATATATTTT
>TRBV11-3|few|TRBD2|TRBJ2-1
CASSLDQGGSVTYNEQFF
TGTGCCAGCAGCTTAGATCAGGGCGGGAGCGTAACCTACAATGAGCAGTTCTTC
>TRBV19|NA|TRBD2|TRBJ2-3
CASSRTTSGRADTQYF
TGTGCCAGTAGCCGAACGACTAGCGGGAGAGCAGATACGCAGTATTTT
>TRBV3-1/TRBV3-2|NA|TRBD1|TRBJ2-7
CASSQGTGTGVYEQYF
TGTGCCAGCAGCCAAGGCACCGGGACAGGGGTCTACGAGCAGTACTTC
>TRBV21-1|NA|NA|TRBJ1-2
CASSSRDRYYGYTF
TGTGCCAGCAGCAGCCGGGACAGATACTATGGCTACACCTTC
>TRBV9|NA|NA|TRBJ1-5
CASSVAGHPNQPQHF
TGTGCCAGCAGCGTAGCCGGACACCCCAATCAGCCCCAGCATTTT
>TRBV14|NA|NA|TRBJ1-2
CASSQDPRPHGYTF
TGTGCCAGCAGCCAAGATCCCCGACCCCATGGCTACACCTTC
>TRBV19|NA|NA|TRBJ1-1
CASSPSKLNTEAFF
TGTGCCAGTAGTCCATCCAAACTTAACACTGAAGCTTTCTTT
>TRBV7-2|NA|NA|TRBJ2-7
CASSLEWNEQYF
TGTGCCAGCAGCTTAGAATGGAACGAGCAGTACTTC
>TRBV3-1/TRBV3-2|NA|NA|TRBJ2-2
CASSQDIGRVHTGELFF
TGTGCCAGCAGCCAAGATATAGGAAGGGTCCACACCGGGGAGCTGTTTTTT
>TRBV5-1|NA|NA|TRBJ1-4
CASSLGDGYNEKLFF
TGCGCCAGCAGCTTGGGGGACGGCTATAATGAAAAACTGTTTTTT
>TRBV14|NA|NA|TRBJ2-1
CASSQLEWVRNEQFF
TGTGCCAGCAGCCAGTTAGAATGGGTACGGAATGAGCAGTTCTTC
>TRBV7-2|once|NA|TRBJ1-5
CASSLFLGMVEPQHF
TGTGCCAGCAGCTTATTTTTGGGCATGGTGGAGCCCCAGCATTTT
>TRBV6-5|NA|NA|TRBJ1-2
CASSSGNSGYTF
TGTGCCAGCAGCTCAGGGAATTCCGGCTACACCTTC
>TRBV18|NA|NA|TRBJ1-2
CASSRQDSGGNYGYTF
TGTGCCAGCTCCCGTCAGGACAGCGGGGGAAACTATGGCTACACCTTC